Described below is a single T cell receptor (beta chain) sequence and its context. V was cut by 0 bases and J by 0 bases, with 13 bases left in between. In germline, CDR1 is KGHDR, CDR2 SFDVKD. CDR3 size: 18 residues. The data were taken from a study of blood T cell repertoires in COVID-19. Study context: Researchers got acute and convalescent COVID-19 samples from the United States, Italy and Spain.

Only in-frame clones appear in the TCRdb table, and some are missing; sequencing was by immunoSEQ multiplex PCR. The sample records roughly 80,000 clones, around nine tenths being singletons. The source of this sequence is a man in his 60s with acute or convalescent COVID-19. The sequenced sample was peripheral blood. The rearrangement links TRBV24-1 to TRBJ2-2; D perhaps matches TRBD1 (5 bases). Here the CDR3 DNA reads TGTGCCACCAGTGATTTGGGTCAGGGCCGGCCGAACACCGGGGAGCTGTTTTTT. It yields the protein CATSDLGQGRPNTGELFF.